These 20 T cell receptor beta chains were sequenced from one sample in a study of CD8+ T cells in alopecia areata. It was cDNA, reverse transcribed from extracted RNA, that served as the sequencing template. Method: immunoSEQ multiplex PCR; TCRdb's copy keeps in-frame clones and lacks some. In the table there are 120,000 or so clones, about 50% of which are singletons. The sample was NKG2D-low CD8+ T cells sorted from blood. The source of these receptors is a human donor with alopecia areata.

The rearrangement joins TRBV28 to TRBJ2-5; a weak D match, TRBD2 (5 bases). CDR1 and CDR2 from the germline V gene are MDHEN and SYDVKM. CDR3 size: 14 residues. V lost 1 base and J lost 2, with 8 bases in between. The CDR3 here is CASSLFREQETQYF. Here the CDR3 DNA reads TGTGCCAGCAGTTTATTTAGGGAGCAAGAGACCCAGTACTTC.

The rearrangement uses TRBV30 and TRBJ2-5; 9 bases are shared with TRBD1. With V trimmed by 1 base and J by 5 bases, 5 bases remained unmatched. Germline lookup yields CDR1 GTSNPN and CDR2 SVGIG (reference sequence). The CDR3 spans 14 residues. The DNA for the CDR3 is TGTGCCTGGAGTGAAACAGGGGGCGCGGAGACCCAGTACTTC. Its protein is CAWSETGGAETQYF.

About this clone: A much larger clone differs from this one at a single base, so this may be a read error. The rearrangement joins TRBV6-5 to TRBJ2-1; the D gene is possibly TRBD2 (5 bases). Per germline, CDR1 MNHEY and CDR2 SVGAGI. Trimming shortened V by 5 bases and J by 3 bases, and 11 bases separated the two germline ends. This CDR3 is built from 14 residues. CDR3 coding DNA: TGTGCCAGCAGTAATAAAGCGGACTACAATGAGCAGTTCTTC. It specifies CASSNKADYNEQFF.

The V gene is TRBV29-1, the J gene TRBJ2-5; unclear D gene. CDR1 is SQVTM and CDR2 is ANQGSEA in the germline V gene. Trimming pared 7 bases from V and 0 bases from J, leaving 6 bases between. The CDR3 totals 11 residues. CDR3 protein: CSADNQETQYF. In nucleotides, the CDR3 is TGCAGCGCTGACAACCAAGAGACCCAGTACTTC.

As DNA, the CDR3 is TGTGCCTGGAGTGCGGGCGGGGAGCTGTTTTTT. Translated: CAWSAGGELFF. This rearrangement joins TRBV30 to TRBJ2-2; D ambiguous. Germline assignment: CDR1 GTSNPN and CDR2 SVGIG (reference sequence). The CDR3 is 11 residues long. Deletions cut 1 base from V and 7 bases from J, with 4 bases between.

CDR3 in DNA: TGCAGCGCCCCCGGGACAGGGGCCTACAATGAGCAGTTCTTC. Translated: CSAPGTGAYNEQFF. This chain joins TRBV29-1 and TRBJ2-1, with 10 positions matching TRBD1. Per the germline V gene, CDR1 is SQVTM and CDR2 is ANQGSEA. This CDR3 spans 14 amino acids. J lost 2 bases, V lost 7 bases, and 5 bases had no gene match.

V and J are TRBV9 and TRBJ2-4; 8 bases fit TRBD2. Unmatched junction bases numbered 1, after V lost 0 bases and J lost 8 bases. Looked up from germline, CDR1 is SGDLS and CDR2 is YYNGEE. CDR3 size: 13 residues. CDR3 in amino acids: CASSVGAGDIQYF. The CDR3 DNA reads as TGTGCCAGCAGCGTAGGAGCGGGAGACATTCAGTACTTC.

The V call is TRBV4-1, the J call TRBJ2-7; D tentatively reads TRBD1 or TRBD2 (5 bases each). Germline CDR1 reads MGHRA; CDR2 reads YSYEKL. V lost 5 bases and J 6 bases, leaving 20 bases between the germline ends. This CDR3 is 15 amino acids long. The CDR3 bases are TGCGCCAGCAGCGCCATAGAGGGGCCTCCTCTCGAGCAGTACTTC. It specifies CASSAIEGPPLEQYF.

Remarks on this clone: One end of the junction is discordant with germline, which a read error may explain. V and J are TRBV5-1 and TRBJ2-7; D may be TRBD1 (6 bases). CDR1 SGHRS and CDR2 YFSETQ come from the germline V gene. This CDR3 region has 15 residues. The CDR3 region is CASNLGLGHTYEQYF. In nucleotides, the CDR3 is TGCGCCAGCAACTTGGGGCTGGGACACACCTACGAGCAGTACTTC.

The chain couples TRBV27 to TRBJ2-5; D may correspond to TRBD1 or TRBD2 (5 bases each). There are 14 residues in the CDR3. Trimming took 1 base from V and 5 from J, leaving 11 bases between them. The germline V gene has CDR1 MNHEY and CDR2 SMNVEV (reference sequence). CDR3 amino acids: CASSLFGASETQYF. The CDR3 DNA follows: TGTGCCAGCAGTTTATTCGGGGCTAGTGAGACCCAGTACTTC.

This sequence joins TRBV7-2 and TRBJ2-1; D assignment may be TRBD1 or TRBD2 (5 bases each). Per the germline V gene, CDR1 is SGHTA and CDR2 is FQGNSA. The CDR3 covers 15 residues. The ends were cut back, 1 base at V and 8 bases at J, with 15 bases in the middle. This chain's CDR3 is CASSLGGAGADEQFF. For the CDR3, the DNA is TGTGCCAGCAGCTTAGGAGGGGCTGGGGCGGATGAGCAGTTCTTC.

The CDR3 DNA reads TGTGCCTGGAGTCCTACAGGTTCCCCTGGCTACACCTTC. Amino acid sequence: CAWSPTGSPGYTF. This chain uses TRBV30 with TRBJ1-2, with a weak D call TRBD1 (5 bases). V was shortened by 2 bases and J by 7 bases, with 14 bases between the two germline ends. The germline V gene has CDR1 GTSNPN and CDR2 SVGIG (reference sequence). The CDR3 length is 13 residues.

This clone has just a few counts. The J gene is TRBJ1-1, the V gene TRBV29-1; a weak D match, TRBD1 (5 bases). This CDR3 spans 11 amino acids. Trimming took off 6 bases at V and 8 bases at J, with 13 bases between the two ends. The germline V gene has CDR1 SQVTM and CDR2 ANQGSEA. This CDR3 reads CSVKAGAEAFF. In DNA, the CDR3 is TGCAGCGTCAAAGCTGGGGCAGAAGCTTTCTTT.

The chain recombines TRBV30 with TRBJ2-7; 8 positions match TRBD1. Trimming at V came to 0 bases and at J to 5 bases, leaving 9 bases not matched to a gene. Germline CDR1 and CDR2: GTSNPN and SVGIG (reference sequence). The CDR3 has 15 residues. The DNA of the CDR3 is TGTGCCTGGAGTGTACGAGACAGGGGCTTCAACGAGCAGTACTTC. Protein product: CAWSVRDRGFNEQYF.

This sequence joins TRBV29-1 and TRBJ2-5; perhaps TRBD1 as D (6 bases). Germline CDR1 and CDR2: SQVTM and ANQGSEA. V was trimmed by 5 bases and J by 5 bases, leaving 9 bases between them. CDR3 length: 11 amino acids. DNA for the CDR3: TGCAGCGTTCTCAGGGGTGAGACCCAGTACTTC. This translates into CSVLRGETQYF.

J is TRBJ2-3 and V is TRBV7-9; D is perhaps TRBD2 (7 bases). Trimming removed 4 bases from V and 4 bases from J, with 21 bases in between. Germline CDR1 and CDR2: SEHNR and FQNEAQ (reference sequence). The CDR3 has 17 residues. The CDR3 loop reads CASSWDFARGGADTQYF. CDR3 nucleotide sequence: TGTGCCAGCAGCTGGGACTTTGCGAGGGGGGGTGCAGATACGCAGTATTTT.

The chain employs TRBV7-2 and TRBJ2-3; D gene ambiguous. The CDR3 is 13 amino acids. Germline CDR1 is SGHTA and CDR2 is FQGNSA. The V end was cut by 1 base, the J end by 2 bases, with 4 bases between. The CDR3 DNA sequence: TGTGCCAGCAGCTTAGAAAACACAGATACGCAGTATTTT. Amino acids: CASSLENTDTQYF.

The chain is built from TRBV4-3 and TRBJ2-3, with 10 nucleotides matching TRBD2. J gave up 4 bases and V 3 bases, and 7 bases lay outside the gene matches. The CDR3 is made up of 16 amino acids. Germline V gene sequence: CDR1 LGHNA, CDR2 YSLEER. The CDR3 DNA sequence: TGCGCCAGCAGCCAGGTTCTAGCGGGAGTAGCAGATACGCAGTATTTT. Residues: CASSQVLAGVADTQYF.

This clone has a handful of counts. In DNA, the CDR3 is TGTGCCAGCAGAGGGGCAGGAGGTAACGAGCAGTACTTC. As protein: CASRGAGGNEQYF. J is TRBJ2-7 and V is TRBV13; either TRBD1 or TRBD2 may supply D (5 bases each). There are 13 residues in the CDR3. Trimming took 6 bases from V and 5 from J, leaving 14 bases between them. Germline V lookup: CDR1 PRHDT, CDR2 FYEKMQ (reference sequence).

The gene calls are TRBV27 and TRBJ2-5; a possible D gene is TRBD2 (7 bases). Germline-derived CDR1 and CDR2 are MNHEY and SMNVEV (reference sequence). This CDR3 comprises 14 residues. V was cut by 5 bases and J by 5 bases, with 15 bases left in between. The CDR3 DNA follows: TGTGCCAGCAGTCCCTCGGGGGGCTGGGAGACCCAGTACTTC. Protein sequence: CASSPSGGWETQYF.